This T cell receptor (beta chain) was found in a study of T cells after somatic rescue of genetic block. Profiling relied on immunoSEQ multiplex PCR, and the TCRdb table lists in-frame clones only, not all of them. The sample lists fewer than 150,000 clones; 90% to 95% were seen once. The source of this sequence is a woman aged 18-30 years. The sequencing input was peripheral blood mononuclear cells (PBMCs).

The CDR3 protein is CASSARDRNNEQYF. For the CDR3, the DNA is TGTGCCAGCAGTGCCCGGGACAGGAACAACGAGCAGTACTTC. The chain has TRBV27 and TRBJ2-7, with TRBD1 matching over 8 bases. The V gene's germline CDR1 is MNHEY and CDR2 SMNVEV (reference sequence). V lost 5 bases and J lost 5; bases outside the gene matches: 8. The CDR3 has 14 residues.